What follows are 20 T cell receptor beta chains derived from one specimen sequenced in a study of early T cells in non-severe SARS-CoV-2 infection. Using its own MiXCR run on the 5' RACE reads, TCRdb lists one record per CDR3 protein. The table includes some 32,000 distinct CDR3 sequences, 3.9% detected once. The sample taken for sequencing was whole blood. Source of these receptors: an adult who was a healthcare worker with PCR-confirmed SARS-CoV-2 infection or an uninfected control (not recorded which).

The chain is built from TRBV10-3 and TRBJ1-1; D gene unclear. This CDR3 contains 14 residues. V was cut by 0 bases and J by 1 base, with 6 bases left in between. The germline V gene encodes CDR1 ENHRY and CDR2 SYGVKD. In nucleotides, the CDR3 is TGTGCCATCAGTGAGTCCCCAGGGAACACTGAAGCTTTCTTT. Its protein product is CAISESPGNTEAFF.

In this sample, this clonotype turned up many times. The chain uses TRBV7-8 and TRBJ2-2, with D possibly matching TRBD1 (6 bases). In germline, CDR1 is SGHVS, CDR2 FQNEAQ. The V end was cut by 1 base, the J end by 7 bases, with 19 bases between. This CDR3 comprises 17 residues. This CDR3 reads CASSLGTGRAVYGELFF. DNA of the CDR3: TGTGCCAGCAGCTTAGGAACAGGGCGGGCGGTCTACGGGGAGCTGTTTTTT.

A few counts support this clonotype. CDR3 in amino acids: CASSPDSKPGELFF. The CDR3 nucleotides are TGTGCCAGCAGCCCCGACTCCAAACCCGGGGAGCTGTTTTTT. The genes are TRBV5-4 and TRBJ2-2; D uncertain. With 4 bases removed from V and 6 bases from J, the gap between germline ends came to 13 bases. There are 14 residues in the CDR3. CDR1 and CDR2 from the germline V gene are SGHNT and YYREEE (reference sequence).

This clonotype was recorded many times. The chain links TRBV5-1 to TRBJ2-3; 8 bases fit TRBD1. Germline V gene data show CDR1 as SGHRS and CDR2 as YFSETQ. This CDR3 is 14 amino acids long. The ends lost 7 bases at V and 4 bases at J; junction bases unmatched: 8. CDR3 amino acids: CASDRGGVADTQYF. CDR3 nucleotides: TGCGCCAGCGACAGGGGAGGTGTAGCAGATACGCAGTATTTT.

This clonotype was found many times. This chain uses TRBV20-1 with TRBJ2-1, with 10 bases identical to TRBD2. This CDR3 has 16 residues. Trimming took 3 bases from V and 8 from J; bases not matched to a gene: 13. The germline gives CDR1 DFQATT, CDR2 SNEGSKA (reference sequence). The CDR3 here is CSASGVSAGGPYEQFF. CDR3 nucleotide sequence: TGCAGTGCTAGTGGGGTCTCAGCGGGAGGGCCCTATGAGCAGTTCTTC.

This clonotype was counted at least ten times. V gene TRBV19 combines with J gene TRBJ1-2; TRBD1 might be the D (5 bases). The CDR3 has 13 residues. Germline loops: CDR1 LNHDA, CDR2 SQIVND (reference sequence). The ends were cut back, 3 bases at V and 4 bases at J, with 9 bases in the middle. The CDR3 nucleotides read TGTGCCAGTAGTATGGCAGGGCCCTATGGCTACACCTTC. Amino acids: CASSMAGPYGYTF.

Many counts were recorded for this clonotype. The V call is TRBV20-1, the J call TRBJ1-5, with 8 nucleotides matching TRBD1. V dropped 4 bases and J dropped 2; count of bases not matched to a gene: 7. The CDR3 covers 15 residues. Per the germline V gene, CDR1 is DFQATT and CDR2 is SNEGSKA (reference sequence). CDR3 DNA: TGCAGTGCTAAAGGACAGGGTCTGGGCAATCAGCCCCAGCATTTT. Translated: CSAKGQGLGNQPQHF.

The J gene is TRBJ2-3, the V gene TRBV14; D ambiguous. Germline CDR1 and CDR2: SGHDN and FVKESK. Between the trimmed V and J ends, which lost 1 base and 2 bases, there was a span of 7 bases. The CDR3 is 14 residues long. CDR3 DNA: TGTGCCAGCAGCCAAGGACGGCACACAGATACGCAGTATTTT. Translation gives CASSQGRHTDTQYF.

The DNA of the CDR3 is TGTGCCAGCAGTGGGGGACAGGGATATCGGGCCCAAGAGACCCAGTACTTC. Translating it yields CASSGGQGYRAQETQYF. V usage is TRBV2 and J usage is TRBJ2-5; 9 bases line up with TRBD1. This CDR3 comprises 17 residues. The trim removed 4 bases at V and 1 base at J, leaving 10 bases unmatched. The germline gives CDR1 SNHLY, CDR2 FYNNEI.

A few counts support this clonotype. The CDR3 protein is CASSLVGLSTDTQYF. The CDR3 region has the DNA TGTGCCAGCAGTTTGGTGGGGCTGAGCACAGATACGCAGTATTTT. V gene TRBV12-3 or TRBV12-4 combines with J gene TRBJ2-3; possible D gene TRBD1, 5 bases. The germline V and J ends were trimmed by 3 bases and 0 bases, with 10 bases remaining between them. The CDR3 is 15 residues long.

This clonotype has ten or more counts. This chain uses TRBV7-8 with TRBJ1-1; tentative D call: TRBD1 (6 bases). Germline values: CDR1 SGHVS, CDR2 FQNEAQ. This CDR3 is 16 amino acids long. V was pared by 6 bases and J by 1 base, with 18 bases between. In DNA, the CDR3 is TGTGCCAGCAGACCCCGCCGGGGGGCCCCGAACACTGAAGCTTTCTTT. This translates into CASRPRRGAPNTEAFF.

This clonotype occurred many times. The J gene is TRBJ2-7, the V gene TRBV11-2; 13 bases map to TRBD2. With 1 base clipped from V and 5 bases from J, the junction kept 5 bases outside the gene matches. The CDR3 runs 16 residues. Germline CDR1 and CDR2: SGHAT and FQNNGV. CDR3 in amino acids: CASSLAFTSGRDEQYF. CDR3 DNA sequence: TGTGCCAGCAGCTTAGCGTTCACTAGCGGGAGGGACGAGCAGTACTTC.

This clonotype was detected many times. The chain links TRBV21-1 to TRBJ2-1; the table's D call TRBD1 went unverified against the DNA. TRBV21-1 is marked as a pseudogene. This CDR3 spans 16 amino acids. For the CDR3, the DNA is TGTGCCAGCAGCACCCGGGACAGCAAGTCCTACAATGAGCAGTTCTTC. Translated: CASSTRDSKSYNEQFF.

This clonotype was recorded many times. V is TRBV5-1 and J is TRBJ2-5, with D perhaps matching TRBD2 (5 bases). The CDR3 contains 15 residues. Germline loops: CDR1 SGHRS, CDR2 YFSETQ. Trimming cost V 0 bases and J 1 base, with 10 bases left between them. The CDR3 nucleotides read TGCGCCAGCAGCTTGGGTAGAGCGGCCCAAGAGACCCAGTACTTC. As protein: CASSLGRAAQETQYF.

This clonotype appeared a few times. The rearrangement links TRBV30 to TRBJ2-5, with no clear D. The CDR3 extends over 13 amino acids. Germline CDR1 GTSNPN, CDR2 SVGIG (reference sequence). Trimming took off 0 bases at V and 5 bases at J, with 10 bases between the two ends. CDR3 nucleotide sequence: TGTGCCTGGAGTGTAAGAGCGAGGGAGACCCAGTACTTC. Its translation: CAWSVRARETQYF.

This clonotype appeared many times. This chain links TRBV28 with TRBJ2-3; D could derive from TRBD1 or TRBD2 (5 bases each). The V gene's germline CDR1 is MDHEN and CDR2 SYDVKM. The CDR3 loop spans 16 amino acids. The V end was cut by 8 bases, the J end by 0 bases, with 18 bases between. The CDR3 nucleotides are TGTGCCAGCCTTATCGGGAAAGGGGCGAGCACAGATACGCAGTATTTT. Its protein is CASLIGKGASTDTQYF.

This clonotype was seen repeatedly, ten times or more. The chain joins TRBV3-1 to TRBJ2-1; a possible D gene is TRBD2 (6 bases). The ends were cut back, 4 bases at V and 9 bases at J, with 10 bases in the middle. Germline V gene data show CDR1 as LGHDT and CDR2 as YNNKEL (reference sequence). This CDR3 region has 12 residues. Written as DNA, the CDR3 is TGTGCCAGCAGCCCTCTCGGGGGTGAGCAGTTCTTC. Its protein product is CASSPLGGEQFF.

This clonotype came up many times. The chain joins TRBV5-1 to TRBJ2-1; D may correspond to TRBD1 or TRBD2 (5 bases each). The CDR3 has 14 amino acids. Trimming left V 2 bases short and J 8 bases short, with 14 bases between. Germline CDR1 SGHRS, CDR2 YFSETQ. This CDR3 reads CASSLERGAYEQFF. CDR3 coding DNA: TGCGCCAGCAGCTTAGAGAGGGGCGCATATGAGCAGTTCTTC.

This clonotype was seen ten or more times. The gene calls are TRBV7-9 and TRBJ1-6; no reliable D call. The V and J ends lost 11 bases and 8 bases respectively, with 22 bases between them. CDR1 is SEHNR, CDR2 FQNEAQ, per germline (reference sequence). The CDR3 loop spans 15 amino acids. The CDR3 here is CAAAPAGTRDSPLHF. The CDR3, as DNA: TGTGCCGCTGCCCCCGCCGGCACAAGGGATTCACCCCTCCACTTT.

This clonotype showed up many times. This chain uses TRBV28 with TRBJ2-2; 9 bases map to TRBD2. This CDR3 has 15 residues. Germline assignment: CDR1 MDHEN and CDR2 SYDVKM. Trimming removed 8 bases from V and 1 base from J; junction bases left unmatched: 5. In DNA form, the CDR3 reads TGTGCCAGCCTGACTAGCGGTCAGAACACCGGGGAGCTGTTTTTT. Its protein product is CASLTSGQNTGELFF.